This T cell receptor beta chain was sequenced in a study of blood T cell repertoires in COVID-19. Trimming cost V 0 bases and J 7 bases, with 15 bases left between them. The CDR3 extends over 15 amino acids. The germline V gene has CDR1 SEHNR and CDR2 FQNEAQ (reference sequence). The repertoire was sequenced with immunoSEQ multiplex PCR; TCRdb's copy has only in-frame clones and lacks some. The profile covers about 98,000 clones, with 75% to 85% appearing a single time and around a quarter taken by the ten largest. The clonotype originates from a man in his 70s with acute or convalescent COVID-19. This rearrangement joins TRBV7-9 to TRBJ2-5; a possible D gene is TRBD1 (6 bases). The sample consisted of peripheral blood. The DNA of the CDR3 is TGTGCCAGCAGCTTAGCCTTGGGGGCCGCAGGGACCCAGTACTTC. This gives the protein CASSLALGAAGTQYF. The variable domain in full, with the rest retrieved from reference TRBV7-9 and TRBJ2-5, is DTGVSQNPRHKITKRGQNVTFRCDPISEHNRLYWYRQTLGQGPEFLTYFQNEAQLEKSRLLSDRFSAERPKGSFSTLEIQRTEQGDSAMYLCASSLALGAAGTQYFGPGTRLLVL.